This TCR beta chain was recovered during a study of molecular identifiers for immune sequencing clone quantification. Naive CD8 T cells were picked out by sorting for CD8+CD4-CCR7+CD45RA+. The CDR3 is 12 amino acids. Germline V CDR1 and CDR2: SGHDT, YYEEEE. V gave up 4 bases and J gave up 3 bases, with 7 bases separating them. Ten or more counts support this clonotype. TCRdb analysed the PCR reads with MiXCR anew, one entry per CDR3 protein. The table includes 97,000 or so distinct CDR3 sequences, approximately 25% detected once. The clonotype comes from a human donor in good health. Some libraries in this study had Jurkat cell RNA spiked in. The sequencing input was naive CD8+ T cells from blood, with Jurkat cell RNA spiked in. As for subset: FACS-sorted CD8+CD4-CCR7+CD45RA+ naive T cells. The chain combines TRBV5-6 with TRBJ1-1; D gene unclear. CDR3 residues: CASSPGDTEAFF. The CDR3 DNA follows: TGTGCCAGCAGCCCCGGGGACACTGAAGCTTTCTTT.